Shown below are 23 T cell receptor beta chains from a single sample sequenced in a study of blood T cell repertoires in COVID-19. TCRdb's table, derived via immunoSEQ multiplex PCR, lists solely in-frame clones and lacks some. The sample holds roughly 160,000 clones, more than 75% seen once. The specimen sequenced was peripheral blood. The receptor set was obtained from a man aged 40-55 years with acute or convalescent COVID-19.

The rearrangement joins TRBV27 to TRBJ1-4; D not certain. CDR3 length: 15 amino acids. CDR1 and CDR2 from the germline V gene are MNHEY and SMNVEV (reference sequence). Trimming took off 1 base at V and 7 bases at J, with 13 bases between the two ends. For the CDR3, the DNA is TGTGCCAGCAGTTTATTGGCCGGGAGGTTTGAAAAACTGTTTTTT. Amino acids: CASSLLAGRFEKLFF.

This chain joins TRBV3-1 (or the pseudogene TRBV3-2) and TRBJ1-5, with TRBD1 matching over 8 bases. Per the germline V gene, CDR1 is LGHDT and CDR2 is YNNKEL (reference sequence). Trimming cost V 3 bases and J 7 bases; bases outside gene matches: 5. The CDR3 consists of 14 residues. DNA for the CDR3: TGTGCCAGCAGCCAGGGAGGACAGGGACAGCCCCAGCATTTT. Encoded protein: CASSQGGQGQPQHF.

The rearrangement links TRBV30 to TRBJ2-5; a possible D gene is TRBD1 (6 bases). V lost 5 bases to trimming and J lost 4 bases, with 11 bases between them. The CDR3 is 12 residues long. Germline CDR1 reads GTSNPN; CDR2 reads SVGIG (reference sequence). The CDR3 sequence: CAWLQGRETQYF. The CDR3 DNA sequence: TGTGCCTGGTTACAGGGTAGAGAGACCCAGTACTTC.

This chain uses TRBV28 with TRBJ1-2; TRBD1 matches 7 bases. Germline CDR1 reads MDHEN; CDR2 reads SYDVKM. This CDR3 comprises 14 residues. V gave up 4 bases and J gave up 5 bases; unmatched junction bases: 7. The CDR3 spells CASSSPGQKYGYTF. Here the CDR3 DNA reads TGTGCCAGCAGTTCTCCGGGACAGAAATATGGCTACACCTTC.

V usage is TRBV9 and J usage is TRBJ2-2; TRBD2 might be the D (6 bases). The CDR3 is 17 residues long. With 1 base removed from V and 6 bases from J, the gap between germline ends came to 19 bases. CDR1 is SGDLS, CDR2 YYNGEE, per germline. The CDR3 DNA sequence: TGTGCCAGCAGCGTAAATTTAAGGGACTTCCGATCCGGGGAGCTGTTTTTT. Its translation is CASSVNLRDFRSGELFF.

On this clone: The identical CDR3 is also encoded by other nucleotide sequences in the sample. The V call is TRBV15, the J call TRBJ2-7; D perhaps matches TRBD1 (5 bases). The V and J ends lost 4 bases and 4 bases respectively, with 8 bases between them. From germline, CDR1 is LNHNV and CDR2 YYDKDF (reference sequence). CDR3 length equals 12 residues. This CDR3 is CATSTQGYEQYF. Written as DNA, the CDR3 is TGTGCCACCAGCACGCAGGGTTACGAGCAGTACTTC.

The chain recombines TRBV6-5 with TRBJ2-7, with D maybe TRBD2 (6 bases). The V end lost 2 bases, the J end lost 1 base, and 6 bases lay between the germline ends. The CDR3 spans 13 residues. Germline V CDR1 and CDR2: MNHEY, SVGAGI. CDR3 amino acids: CASSYGGSYEQYF. CDR3 bases: TGTGCCAGCAGTTACGGGGGGTCCTACGAGCAGTACTTC.

V usage is TRBV30 and J usage is TRBJ2-1; D ambiguous. There are 11 residues in the CDR3. V was shortened by 0 bases and J by 7 bases, with 4 bases between the two germline ends. CDR1 GTSNPN and CDR2 SVGIG come from the germline V gene (reference sequence). Written as DNA, the CDR3 is TGTGCCTGGAGTGTCGTTAATGAGCAGTTCTTC. Translation: CAWSVVNEQFF.

The CDR3 bases are TGTGCCAGCAGCTTGGGGGCACAGGGAAAGAAGGGCTACACCTTC. Protein sequence: CASSLGAQGKKGYTF. The genes are TRBV5-4 and TRBJ1-2; perhaps TRBD1 as D (6 bases). The CDR3 has 15 residues. V lost 0 bases and J 8 bases, leaving 17 bases between the germline ends. Germline assignment: CDR1 SGHNT and CDR2 YYREEE (reference sequence).

This clone was recorded a few times. The V and J genes are TRBV6-5 and TRBJ2-1; D is ambiguous. From germline, CDR1 is MNHEY and CDR2 SVGAGI. The V end was cut by 2 bases, the J end by 7 bases, with 9 bases between. The CDR3 runs 13 residues. CDR3 sequence reads: CASSYRLANEQFF. The CDR3 nucleotides read TGTGCCAGCAGTTACCGACTGGCAAATGAGCAGTTCTTC.

This clone is termed medium-sized. The chain is built from TRBV19 and TRBJ1-1; D is ambiguous. V was pared by 3 bases and J by 11 bases, with 13 bases between. From germline, CDR1 is LNHDA and CDR2 SQIVND (reference sequence). The length of the CDR3 is 12 residues. The CDR3 reads CASSISLGSAFF. CDR3 DNA sequence: TGTGCCAGTAGTATCTCCCTCGGGTCGGCTTTCTTT.

This chain joins TRBV11-2 and TRBJ1-1, with 7 bases matching TRBD1. Germline V CDR1 and CDR2: SGHAT, FQNNGV. Losses at the gene ends were 5 bases for V and 7 bases for J; bases not matched to a gene: 10. CDR3 length: 14 residues. CDR3 loop: CASSPTGQALEAFF. DNA for the CDR3: TGTGCCAGCAGCCCGACCGGACAGGCCCTTGAAGCTTTCTTT.

The CDR3 DNA reads as TGCAGTGCTAGTGATCCCAGGGGGCTAGGAAATCAGAAACTGTTTTTT. The encoded protein is CSASDPRGLGNQKLFF. The rearrangement uses TRBV20-1 and TRBJ1-4; TRBD1 matches 8 bases. Germline CDR1 and CDR2: DFQATT and SNEGSKA (reference sequence). V gave up 3 bases and J gave up 11 bases; unmatched junction bases: 17. The CDR3 is made up of 16 amino acids.

The chain joins TRBV7-8 to TRBJ2-1; D remains ambiguous. The V end was cut by 2 bases, the J end by 4 bases, with 6 bases between. CDR3 length: 13 residues. Germline CDR1 is SGHVS and CDR2 is FQNEAQ. The CDR3 coding sequence is TGTGCCAGCAGCTTAAGAGTTTACAATGAGCAGTTCTTC. This encodes CASSLRVYNEQFF.

This chain links TRBV5-4 with TRBJ1-6, with a possible D match to TRBD1 (5 bases). This CDR3 has 13 residues. Per the germline V gene, CDR1 is SGHNT and CDR2 is YYREEE (reference sequence). V lost 4 bases, J lost 6 bases, and 8 bases lay in between. CDR3 in amino acids: CASSPDTNSPLHF. CDR3 sequence (DNA): TGTGCCAGCAGCCCGGACACTAATTCACCCCTCCACTTT.

The chain links TRBV28 to TRBJ2-7; D might be TRBD1 (6 bases). The V end was cut by 5 bases, the J end by 4 bases, with 12 bases between. Germline V gene data show CDR1 as MDHEN and CDR2 as SYDVKM. This CDR3 contains 13 residues. This CDR3 reads CASSATGLYEQYF. DNA of the CDR3: TGTGCCAGCAGTGCCACAGGGTTGTACGAGCAGTACTTC.

The chain recombines TRBV4-1 with TRBJ2-1; no definite D call. CDR3 length: 13 amino acids. Germline CDR1 reads MGHRA; CDR2 reads YSYEKL. V dropped 1 base and J dropped 7 bases, with 8 bases sitting between them. In DNA form, the CDR3 reads TGCGCCAGCAGCCAAGTCCTACTTAATGAGCAGTTCTTC. The encoded protein is CASSQVLLNEQFF.

The chain has TRBV3-1 (or the pseudogene TRBV3-2) and TRBJ2-3; 8 bases map to TRBD2. Germline V gene data show CDR1 as LGHDT and CDR2 as YNNKEL (reference sequence). The V gene end was trimmed by 3 bases and the J gene end by 3 bases; junction bases not matched to a gene: 5. This CDR3 spans 15 amino acids. In nucleotides, the CDR3 is TGTGCCAGCAGCCAGCGGGGCGGGGGGACAGATACGCAGTATTTT. This gives the protein CASSQRGGGTDTQYF.

The CDR3 nucleotides read TGTGCCAGCAGCTTCGGGACAGGCTACAATGAGCAGTTCTTC. This gives the protein CASSFGTGYNEQFF. The rearrangement joins TRBV5-4 to TRBJ2-1, with 8 bases that match TRBD1. Germline CDR1 is SGHNT and CDR2 is YYREEE (reference sequence). The CDR3 sequence is 14 residues long. With V trimmed by 2 bases and J by 3 bases, 1 base remained unmatched.

CDR3 residues: CASSLRTGERNSPLHF. Written as DNA, the CDR3 is TGTGCCAGCAGTTTAAGGACCGGGGAGAGGAATTCACCCCTCCACTTT. This chain uses TRBV6-5 with TRBJ1-6, with D hard to call. This CDR3 is built from 16 residues. V lost 4 bases, J lost 7 bases, and 17 bases lay in between. The V gene's germline CDR1 is MNHEY and CDR2 SVGAGI.

The J gene is TRBJ2-1, the V gene TRBV2; 11 nucleotides align to TRBD2. CDR3 length equals 17 residues. Looked up from germline, CDR1 is SNHLY and CDR2 is FYNNEI. J was trimmed by 8 bases and V by 4 bases; bases with no gene match: 13. CDR3 DNA: TGTGCCAGCAGTGCTCGTACTAGCGGGGGCCTTAGCCATGAGCAGTTCTTC. Translation: CASSARTSGGLSHEQFF.

This chain joins TRBV5-1 and TRBJ1-2, with 9 bases aligning to TRBD1. V lost 0 bases and J lost 8; bases outside the gene matches: 2. Germline lookup yields CDR1 SGHRS and CDR2 YFSETQ. There are 13 residues in the CDR3. The CDR3 DNA reads TGCGCCAGCAGCTTGGGAGGGACAGGGGGCTACACCTTC. Amino acid sequence: CASSLGGTGGYTF. The full variable domain, in which reference TRBV5-1 and TRBJ1-2 provide the parts outside the CDR3, is KAGVTQTPRYLIKTRGQQVTLSCSPISGHRSVSWYQQTPGQGLQFLFEYFSETQRNKGNFPGRFSGRQFSNSRSEMNVSTLELGDSALYLCASSLGGTGGYTFGSGTRLTVV.

The rearrangement joins TRBV18 to TRBJ2-6; tentatively, D is TRBD1 (5 bases). This CDR3 contains 17 residues. V lost 0 bases and J lost 2, with 11 bases in between. Looked up from germline, CDR1 is KGHSH and CDR2 is LQKENI. The CDR3 nucleotides read TGTGCCAGCTCACCACCTCAGGGTCCAGCTGGGGCCAACGTCCTGACTTTC. This sequence encodes CASSPPQGPAGANVLTF. The whole variable domain, filled in from reference TRBV18 and TRBJ2-6, reads NAGVMQNPRHLVRRRGQEARLRCSPMKGHSHVYWYRQLPEEGLKFMVYLQKENIIDESGMPKERFSAEFPKEGPSILRIQQVVRGDSAAYFCASSPPQGPAGANVLTFGAGSRLTVL.